This T cell receptor beta chain was profiled in a study of blood T cell repertoires in COVID-19. Study summary: Sources were T cells, B-cell-depleted T cells, or PBMCs; the material itself was cDNA or gDNA.

Using immunoSEQ multiplex PCR, the repertoire was profiled, and TCRdb retains in-frame clones only, with some absent. In the table there are around 300,000 clones, around 83% of which are singletons. The ends lost 7 bases at V and 8 bases at J; junction bases unmatched: 8. Germline V CDR1 and CDR2: SQVTM, ANQGSEA. This CDR3 spans 15 amino acids. The chain combines TRBV29-1 with TRBJ2-1, with TRBD2 matching over 16 bases. This TCR came from a man aged 30 to 39 with active or convalescent COVID-19. Sample: peripheral blood. CDR3 sequence: CSAAGTSGGAYEQFF. In DNA, the CDR3 is TGCAGCGCAGCCGGGACTAGCGGGGGGGCCTATGAGCAGTTCTTC.